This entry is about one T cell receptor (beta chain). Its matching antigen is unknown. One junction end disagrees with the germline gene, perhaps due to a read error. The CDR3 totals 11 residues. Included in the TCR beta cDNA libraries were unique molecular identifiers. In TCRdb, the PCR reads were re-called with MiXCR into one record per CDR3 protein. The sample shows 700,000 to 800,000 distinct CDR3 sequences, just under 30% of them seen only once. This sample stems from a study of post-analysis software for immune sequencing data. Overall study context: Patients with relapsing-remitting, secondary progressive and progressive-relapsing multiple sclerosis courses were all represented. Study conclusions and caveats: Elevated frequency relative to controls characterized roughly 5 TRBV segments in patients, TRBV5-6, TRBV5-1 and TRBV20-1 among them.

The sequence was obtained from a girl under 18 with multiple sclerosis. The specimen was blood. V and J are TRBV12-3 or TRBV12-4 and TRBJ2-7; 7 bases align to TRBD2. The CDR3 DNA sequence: TGTGTCAGCAGTTCTCTAGCGGCCCAGTACTTC. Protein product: CVSSSLAAQYF.